This record looks at one T cell receptor (beta chain) sequence and its context. The sample is drawn from a study of blood T cell repertoires in COVID-19. This table comes from immunoSEQ multiplex PCR, and its TCRdb copy is limited to in-frame clones, with some not included. The sample lists about 310,000 clones, 87% seen once, with 1% in the top ten. V lost 0 bases and J lost 3; bases outside the gene matches: 2. CDR3 length: 15 residues. Germline lookup yields CDR1 SGHTA and CDR2 FQGNSA. The TCR originated in a man aged 45-60 years with active or convalescent COVID-19. The V call is TRBV7-2, the J call TRBJ1-1; 9 bases fit TRBD1. The specimen was peripheral blood. CDR3 sequence (DNA): TGTGCCAGCAGCTTAGCGGGACAGGGATACACTGAAGCTTTCTTT. Its translation: CASSLAGQGYTEAFF.